The T cell receptor (beta chain) under discussion was sequenced for a study of T-cell reconstitution after alpha-beta-depleted transplantation in children. Preparation of the TCRbeta library involved a method that used unique molecular identifiers. From the PCR reads, TCRdb called clonotypes with MiXCR, one entry per CDR3 protein. Of about 500,000 distinct CDR3 sequences in the sample, less than 35% were seen once. Germline loops: CDR1 SGDLS, CDR2 YYNGEE. V shed 3 bases, J shed 5 bases, and the junction held 9 bases outside the gene matches. This CDR3 is 15 amino acids long. This clonotype originated in a human donor who donated a stem cell graft to a child with aplastic anemia. Material: PBMCs from the stem cell graft donor, obtained from the stem cell graft. The chain has TRBV9 and TRBJ2-7; 9 nucleotides line up with TRBD1. CDR3 region: CASSELQGAGDEQYF. CDR3 DNA: TGTGCCAGCAGCGAACTACAGGGGGCGGGAGACGAGCAGTACTTC.